Each of the 23 T cell receptor beta chains below was sequenced from the same sample in a study of shared clonotypes between healthy human individuals. It was CD45RO-negative cells, positively selected for CCR7, that made up naive CD8 cells, with terminally differentiated effector memory CD45RA+ cells excluded. Produced via immunoSEQ multiplex PCR; TCRdb's table is partial and in-frame only. This table holds hundreds of thousands of clones, 92% found once. Sequencing was performed on naive CD8+ T cells sorted from blood. The receptor source for this set is a man aged 25-45 years in good health.

The rearrangement joins TRBV2 to TRBJ1-2, with D maybe TRBD1 (5 bases). V gave up 3 bases and J gave up 4 bases, with 15 bases separating them. The CDR3 is 15 residues long. Per germline, CDR1 SNHLY and CDR2 FYNNEI. CDR3: CASSESGTGVYGYTF. As DNA, the CDR3 is TGTGCCAGCAGTGAGTCCGGGACGGGCGTCTATGGCTACACCTTC.

The rearrangement joins TRBV30 to TRBJ2-2; no definite D call. This CDR3 has 14 amino acids. Per the germline V gene, CDR1 is GTSNPN and CDR2 is SVGIG (reference sequence). Trimming shortened V by 5 bases and J by 2 bases, and 12 bases separated the two germline ends. The chain's CDR3 is CAWSHEQNTGELFF. For the CDR3, the DNA is TGTGCCTGGTCTCATGAACAAAACACCGGGGAGCTGTTTTTT.

This clone appeared once. This sequence joins TRBV27 and TRBJ2-3; D is perhaps TRBD2 (5 bases). Germline V gene data show CDR1 as MNHEY and CDR2 as SMNVEV (reference sequence). CDR3 size: 15 residues. V was cut by 7 bases and J by 6 bases, with 20 bases left in between. The CDR3 protein is CASKMAGLSLDTQYF. As DNA, the CDR3 is TGTGCCAGCAAAATGGCGGGCTTGTCACTCGATACGCAGTATTTT.

J is TRBJ2-1 and V is TRBV19; 7 nucleotides agree with TRBD2. This CDR3 has 13 amino acids. V lost 8 bases to trimming and J lost 1 base; unmatched junction nucleotides: 2. The germline CDR1 and CDR2 sequences are LNHDA and SQIVND (reference sequence). CDR3 amino acids: CASAGESYNEQFF. In DNA, the CDR3 is TGTGCCAGTGCGGGGGAATCCTACAATGAGCAGTTCTTC.

This sequence joins TRBV5-5 and TRBJ2-5, with D perhaps matching TRBD1 or TRBD2 (5 bases each). The CDR3 sequence is 15 residues long. V was pared by 3 bases and J by 5 bases, with 17 bases between. Germline CDR1 is SGHKS and CDR2 is YYEKEE (reference sequence). CDR3 sequence (DNA): TGTGCCAGCAGCTCGGGACCGGAAATTGGGGAGACCCAGTACTTC. This sequence encodes CASSSGPEIGETQYF.

The CDR3 is CASSDDRDPYEQYF. For the CDR3, the DNA is TGTGCCAGCTCAGACGACAGAGACCCGTACGAGCAGTACTTC. The rearrangement uses TRBV18 and TRBJ2-7; TRBD1 might be the D (5 bases). The CDR3 has 14 residues. Germline V lookup: CDR1 KGHSH, CDR2 LQKENI. Deletions cut 5 bases from V and 4 bases from J, with 15 bases between.

As regards this clone: The sample contains more than one DNA sequence encoding this CDR3. The chain joins TRBV18 to TRBJ2-7; D is undetermined. From germline, CDR1 is KGHSH and CDR2 LQKENI. The ends were cut back, 0 bases at V and 1 base at J, with 4 bases in the middle. The CDR3 extends over 13 amino acids. The CDR3 sequence is CASSPPSSYEQYF. The CDR3 nucleotides read TGTGCCAGCTCACCACCTTCTTCCTACGAGCAGTACTTC. Filled out from reference TRBV18 and TRBJ2-7, the complete variable domain reads NAGVMQNPRHLVRRRGQEARLRCSPMKGHSHVYWYRQLPEEGLKFMVYLQKENIIDESGMPKERFSAEFPKEGPSILRIQQVVRGDSAAYFCASSPPSSYEQYFGPGTRLTVT.

The chain has TRBV15 and TRBJ1-5, with a weak D call TRBD1 (6 bases). CDR3 length: 15 amino acids. Germline assignment: CDR1 LNHNV and CDR2 YYDKDF (reference sequence). Trimming cost V 1 base and J 2 bases, with 9 bases left between them. In nucleotides, the CDR3 is TGTGCCACCAGCAGAGCGGACAGCCGCAATCAGCCCCAGCATTTT. Translation: CATSRADSRNQPQHF.

The chain couples TRBV7-2 to TRBJ2-3; weak D call: TRBD2 (5 bases). The CDR3 totals 14 residues. Per germline, CDR1 SGHTA and CDR2 FQGNSA. The V end lost 5 bases, the J end lost 4 bases, and 13 bases lay between the germline ends. The DNA for the CDR3 is TGTGCCAGCAGCCAACTAGGGTTGGCAGATACGCAGTATTTT. This encodes CASSQLGLADTQYF.

The CDR3 spells CASSFRGPDNEQFF. The CDR3 bases are TGTGCCAGCAGTTTCCGGGGGCCGGACAATGAGCAGTTCTTC. This sequence joins TRBV27 and TRBJ2-1, with D perhaps assigned TRBD1 or TRBD2 (6 bases each). V was pared by 3 bases and J by 5 bases, with 11 bases between. Germline V lookup: CDR1 MNHEY, CDR2 SMNVEV (reference sequence). The CDR3 spans 14 residues.

The rearrangement links TRBV4-2 to TRBJ1-2, with 8 bases fitting TRBD1. Per germline, CDR1 LGHNA and CDR2 YNFKEQ. The CDR3 consists of 16 residues. J was trimmed by 6 bases and V by 1 base; bases with no gene match: 10. The CDR3 loop is CASSQGEQDREDGYTF. CDR3 coding DNA: TGTGCCAGCAGCCAAGGGGAACAGGACAGGGAGGATGGCTACACCTTC.

For the CDR3, the DNA is TGTGCCAGCAGTTTTTTCGGGACAGAAAATGAAAAACTGTTTTTT. This translates into CASSFFGTENEKLFF. The chain links TRBV2 to TRBJ1-4, with 7 bases aligning to TRBD1. J was trimmed by 5 bases and V by 5 bases; bases with no gene match: 8. The CDR3 sequence is 15 residues long. The germline V gene has CDR1 SNHLY and CDR2 FYNNEI.

CDR3 DNA sequence: TGCGCCAGCAGCCCGATCCGGGGGAGGGACACTGAAGCTTTCTTT. As protein: CASSPIRGRDTEAFF. This chain joins TRBV4-1 and TRBJ1-1; tentatively, D is TRBD1 (5 bases). V was cut by 4 bases and J by 3 bases, with 15 bases left in between. The CDR3 has 15 residues. CDR1 is MGHRA and CDR2 is YSYEKL in the germline V gene.

This clone has only one observation. The rearrangement links TRBV6-5 to TRBJ1-2; D is unresolved. This CDR3 is 13 amino acids long. The V gene lost 7 bases and the J gene lost 8 bases, with 17 bases spanning the gap. Germline loops: CDR1 MNHEY, CDR2 SVGAGI. Written as DNA, the CDR3 is TGTGCCAGCAATTCCGGGATGTTGGAGGGCTACACCTTC. Residues: CASNSGMLEGYTF.

The chain couples TRBV28 to TRBJ1-1; 12 bases align to TRBD1. Looked up from germline, CDR1 is MDHEN and CDR2 is SYDVKM. CDR3 length: 18 amino acids. V was clipped by 5 bases and J by 1 base; unmatched bases: 11. The CDR3, as DNA: TGTGCCAGCAGTATCCGGGACAGGGGGCGAATGGGGAACACTGAAGCTTTCTTT. It encodes CASSIRDRGRMGNTEAFF.

The V call is TRBV9, the J call TRBJ2-7; 11 nucleotides align to TRBD2. Germline values: CDR1 SGDLS, CDR2 YYNGEE. Trimming took 8 bases from V and 0 from J; bases not matched to a gene: 4. The CDR3 has 14 amino acids. CDR3 nucleotide sequence: TGTGCCAGTACTAGCGGGAGTAACTCCTACGAGCAGTACTTC. It encodes CASTSGSNSYEQYF.

This chain joins TRBV4-1 and TRBJ1-3; D remains ambiguous. The germline V gene has CDR1 MGHRA and CDR2 YSYEKL. There are 16 residues in the CDR3. Trimming removed 0 bases from V and 0 bases from J, with 9 bases in between. CDR3 coding DNA: TGCGCCAGCAGCCAAGAAAGCGGCTCCTCTGGAAACACCATATATTTT. As protein: CASSQESGSSGNTIYF.

In this sample, this clone turned up once. The rearrangement uses TRBV6-5 and TRBJ2-5; TRBD2 aligns across 8 bases. Germline loops: CDR1 MNHEY, CDR2 SVGAGI. The length of the CDR3 is 14 residues. The trim removed 2 bases at V and 5 bases at J, leaving 4 bases unmatched. CDR3 residues: CASSYGTGGETQYF. CDR3 nucleotides: TGTGCCAGCAGTTACGGGACGGGAGGGGAGACCCAGTACTTC.

This chain connects TRBV10-2 to TRBJ1-5, with no clear D. V dropped 5 bases and J dropped 0 bases, with 11 bases sitting between them. Per the germline V gene, CDR1 is WSHSY and CDR2 is SAAADI. The CDR3 is 15 residues long. Written as DNA, the CDR3 is TGCGCCAGCAGTTTAGCAGAGAATAGCAATCAGCCCCAGCATTTT. Amino acid sequence: CASSLAENSNQPQHF.

The chain is built from TRBV7-8 and TRBJ1-1, with D possibly matching TRBD1 (5 bases). Trimming stripped 2 bases from V and 1 base from J, with 11 bases between. The CDR3 is 15 residues long. Germline V gene sequence: CDR1 SGHVS, CDR2 FQNEAQ. The CDR3 here is CASSLMRDGNTEAFF. CDR3 bases: TGTGCCAGCAGCTTAATGAGGGACGGGAACACTGAAGCTTTCTTT.

This clone appeared once. The V call is TRBV7-9, the J call TRBJ2-7; unclear D gene. The CDR3 consists of 17 residues. V was pared by 1 base and J by 3 bases, with 19 bases between. CDR1 and CDR2 (germline): SEHNR, FQNEAQ (reference sequence). The CDR3 nucleotides are TGTGCCAGCAGCTTAGAACGGCAGGCTCCTTTTCTCTACGAGCAGTACTTC. This codes for CASSLERQAPFLYEQYF.

The genes are TRBV27 and TRBJ1-3, with D perhaps matching TRBD1 (6 bases). Germline values: CDR1 MNHEY, CDR2 SMNVEV (reference sequence). CDR3 size: 16 residues. Trimming removed 5 bases at V and 0 bases at J, with 14 bases between. The CDR3 here is CASSTSAGDSGNTIYF. CDR3 sequence (DNA): TGTGCCAGCAGTACCTCGGCAGGGGACTCTGGAAACACCATATATTTT.

V is TRBV9 and J is TRBJ2-7; 7 nucleotides line up with TRBD1. The CDR3 covers 16 residues. The V segment lost 4 bases and the J segment 2 bases; nucleotides outside the gene matches: 12. CDR1 is SGDLS and CDR2 is YYNGEE in the germline V gene. In DNA, the CDR3 is TGTGCCAGCAGCCCCCCATCGACAGGGCTGGCCTACGAGCAGTACTTC. It encodes CASSPPSTGLAYEQYF.